This is a list of T cell receptor beta chains from one sample in a study of cytomegalovirus exposure and HLA in healthy donors. The assay was immunoSEQ multiplex PCR, and TCRdb's table has in-frame clones only and misses some. This table holds about 77,000 clones. The sample comprised PBMCs. Receptor source: a man aged 45-65 years in good health and CMV-seropositive. Each CDR3 is given without its conserved first and last residue.

cdr3_aa j_call v_call
ASSPGGGNQPQH TRBJ1-5 TRBV28
ASSEVSGTEAF TRBJ1-1 TRBV2
ASSLDRASEAF TRBJ1-1 TRBV5-1
ASSPSRGQGVWDTQY TRBJ2-3 TRBV11-2
ASSESGEHSANYGYT TRBJ1-2 TRBV6-1
ASSALQGAGETQY TRBJ2-5 TRBV9
ASRGQLNTEAF TRBJ1-1 TRBV19
ASSVYFRGGHTGELF TRBJ2-2 TRBV9
ASSLIPGVSSSYEQY TRBJ2-7 TRBV7-9
ASSRSRTDTQY TRBJ2-3 TRBV5-1
ASRSTDTQY TRBJ2-3 TRBV27
ASSTTGVGETQY TRBJ2-5 TRBV19
ASSLQGLKEKLF TRBJ1-4 TRBV5-1
ASSYGRGINGYT TRBJ1-2 TRBV6-5
ASSMSEGPQH TRBJ1-5 TRBV19
ASTGQGNTGELF TRBJ2-2 TRBV6-5
AWSVGGGYISQPQH TRBJ1-5 TRBV30
AWSVGQGDGYT TRBJ1-2 TRBV30
ASRGRGTSYNEQF TRBJ2-1 TRBV19
ASSYFDTEAF TRBJ1-1 TRBV7-9
ASSFNRGRSTEAF TRBJ1-1 TRBV7-9
ASSHPGLAAKSSYNEQF TRBJ2-1 TRBV27
ASSPWTGVNTEAF TRBJ1-1 TRBV6-1
ASSSDTPGTSGYNEQF TRBJ2-1 TRBV5-1
ASSLVGTRKAGELF TRBJ2-2 TRBV7-8
ASSPPGAGGPWYEQY TRBJ2-7 TRBV18
ASSSGGKGYT TRBJ1-2 TRBV28
ASSPGTGVWETQY TRBJ2-5 TRBV5-5
ASSLSRGNNQPQH TRBJ1-5 TRBV5-8
ASSQGGSEAF TRBJ1-1 TRBV4-1
ASTLAGNQPQH TRBJ1-5 TRBV19
SVQEGGGYT TRBJ1-2 TRBV29-1
ASSQPGTRAQETQY TRBJ2-5 TRBV4-1
ASSYDTGNTEAF TRBJ1-1 TRBV6-5
ASSLLQGGGNTIY TRBJ1-3 TRBV11-2
ASSHILLASHGELF TRBJ2-2 TRBV7-2
ASSPGGPLREKLF TRBJ1-4 TRBV28